Listed below are T cell receptor beta chains from one sample, sequenced in a study of blood T cell repertoires in COVID-19. Produced via immunoSEQ multiplex PCR; TCRdb's table is partial and in-frame only. Of around 140,000 clones listed, 84% are singletons. Sequences were obtained from peripheral blood. These receptors were obtained from a man aged 55 to 70 with acute or convalescent COVID-19. CDR3s include the opening cysteine and the closing phenylalanine or tryptophan. Each record gives: J gene, V gene, clone size, D gene, CDR3 DNA, CDR3 protein. A D gene is named only where the DNA matches it firmly. Clone size is given for some rows only: seen once, a few or many times, or a class if the clone is expanded.

>TRBJ1-6|TRBV19|NA|NA
TGTGCCAGTAGTATTGATCCCGGTTCGGATTCACCCCTCCACTTT
CASSIDPGSDSPLHF
>TRBJ1-6|TRBV12-5|NA|NA
TGTGCTAGTGGCCCATCCGGGAAAAATTCACCCCTCCACTTT
CASGPSGKNSPLHF
>TRBJ2-2|TRBV5-1|NA|NA
TGCGCCAGCACCCCTCGTGGGCAGGGAGGCACCGGGGAGCTGTTTTTT
CASTPRGQGGTGELFF
>TRBJ2-1|TRBV12-3/TRBV12-4|NA|NA
TGTGCCAGCAGTATTACCGCCGGGGGGCAGTTCTTC
CASSITAGGQFF
>TRBJ2-7|TRBV5-1|NA|TRBD2
TGCGCCAGCAGTTTAGCGGGAAGATCCTACGAGCAGTACTTC
CASSLAGRSYEQYF
>TRBJ2-3|TRBV15|NA|NA
TGTGCCACCAGCAGAGATAGGGGGGGACGCACAGATACGCAGTATTTT
CATSRDRGGRTDTQYF
>TRBJ2-7|TRBV6-5|once|NA
TGTGCCAGCAGTTACCGTCGGCAGGGCTCCTACGAGCAGTACTTC
CASSYRRQGSYEQYF
>TRBJ2-3|TRBV9|few|TRBD2
TGTGCCAGCAGCGTAGATCCAGCGGGACGAGCCACAGATACGCAGTATTTT
CASSVDPAGRATDTQYF
>TRBJ2-2|TRBV5-1|NA|TRBD2
TGCGCCAGCAGCTTGACTAGCGGGAACACCGGGGAGCTGTTTTTT
CASSLTSGNTGELFF
>TRBJ2-3|TRBV29-1|NA|NA
TGCAGCGTTGCCATAGATTGGACATTAACAGATACGCAGTATTTT
CSVAIDWTLTDTQYF
>TRBJ2-7|TRBV6-1|NA|TRBD2
TGTGCCAGCAGTGAAGGAGCGGGACTAGCGGGGGAAGAGTCCTTC
CASSEGAGLAGEESF
>TRBJ1-1|TRBV7-9|NA|TRBD1
TGTGCCAGCAGCTCCAGCTGGTCGGGACAGGGTCCTTTGAACACTGAAGCTTTCTTT
CASSSSWSGQGPLNTEAFF
>TRBJ1-2|TRBV7-2|NA|TRBD1
TGTGCCAGCAGCTGGAACAGGGGAAATGAGTATGGCTACACCTTC
CASSWNRGNEYGYTF
>TRBJ2-1|TRBV7-2|NA|TRBD1
TGTGCCAGCAGTCTTATCGGACAGGGATGGAATGAGCAGTTCTTC
CASSLIGQGWNEQFF
>TRBJ1-1|TRBV3-1/TRBV3-2|NA|TRBD1
TGTGCCAGCAGCCTAGGACAGGGGATGAACACTGAAGCTTTCTTT
CASSLGQGMNTEAFF
>TRBJ1-2|TRBV21-1|NA|NA
TGTGCCAGCAGCAAAGAGGGAAGGGGGCGCGTAGCTGGCTACACCTTC
CASSKEGRGRVAGYTF
>TRBJ1-6|TRBV27|NA|TRBD1
TGTGCCAGCAGCCGCTCCCCGACAGGGGAATATTCACCCCTCCACTTT
CASSRSPTGEYSPLHF
>TRBJ1-5|TRBV7-9|NA|NA
TGTGCCAGCAGCTTAGCGGGGCAGGGAAGCAATCAGCCCCAGCATTTT
CASSLAGQGSNQPQHF
>TRBJ2-5|TRBV2|NA|NA
TGTGCCAGCAGCTTACAGGGGACCCAGTACTTC
CASSLQGTQYF
>TRBJ2-7|TRBV5-4|NA|NA
TGTGCCAGCAGCTTGGATGCCCAGGGGGGTTACGAGCAGTACTTC
CASSLDAQGGYEQYF
>TRBJ1-2|TRBV5-1|NA|TRBD1
TGCGCCAGCAGCACAGGGGGTATGGGGCCTAACTATGGCTACACCTTC
CASSTGGMGPNYGYTF
>TRBJ1-4|TRBV6-5|NA|NA
TGTGCCAGCACCAGGGTATCAGGGCTGTGGGAAAAACTGTTTTTT
CASTRVSGLWEKLFF
>TRBJ2-1|TRBV24-1|NA|NA
TGTGCCACCAGTGATTTCCTACGAGAGCAGTTCTTC
CATSDFLREQFF
>TRBJ2-7|TRBV6-2/TRBV6-3|NA|TRBD2
TGTGCCAGCAGTTACTTTGGCGGGGGGTTCCTCTACGAGCAGTACTTC
CASSYFGGGFLYEQYF
>TRBJ1-6|TRBV11-2|NA|NA
TGTGCCAGCAGCTTATCCGGGGAGTATTCACCCCTCCACTTT
CASSLSGEYSPLHF
>TRBJ2-5|TRBV18|NA|NA
TGTGCCAGCTCACCAGTGAGTGGAGAGACCCAGTACTTC
CASSPVSGETQYF
>TRBJ1-3|TRBV7-8|NA|TRBD1
TGTGCCAGCAGCTTAGTAGACAGGGTCCCGGGAAACACCATATATTTT
CASSLVDRVPGNTIYF
>TRBJ1-2|TRBV5-1|NA|NA
TGCGCCAGCAGCGCCAGTACAGGTCGCGGTAACTATGGCTACACCTTC
CASSASTGRGNYGYTF
>TRBJ2-6|TRBV27|NA|NA
TGTGCCAGCAGTTTATCGGGGGCGGCTGGGGCCAACGTCCTGACTTTC
CASSLSGAAGANVLTF
>TRBJ2-2|TRBV5-4|NA|NA
TGTGCCAGCAGCCTGCAACTAGCCGCCGGGGAGCTGTTTTTT
CASSLQLAAGELFF
>TRBJ2-7|TRBV4-1|NA|TRBD2
TGCGCCAGCAGCCCGGACCGAGGACTAGCAGATACCTACGAGCAGTACTTC
CASSPDRGLADTYEQYF
>TRBJ1-4|TRBV3-1/TRBV3-2|NA|NA
TGTGCCAGCAGCCCCCGACAGAGTGAAAAACTGTTTTTT
CASSPRQSEKLFF
>TRBJ1-2|TRBV6-6|once|TRBD1
TGTGCCAGCAGCCACACCAGGGGGCCCAACTATGGCTACACCTTC
CASSHTRGPNYGYTF
>TRBJ2-5|TRBV18|once|NA
TGTGCCAGCTCACCACCGGTGGCAGGGATGGGAGAGACCCAGTACTTC
CASSPPVAGMGETQYF
>TRBJ2-1|TRBV7-9|NA|TRBD2
TGTGCCAGCAGCTTAAGCGGGGGGTACTACAATGAGCAGTTCTTC
CASSLSGGYYNEQFF
>TRBJ2-1|TRBV7-3|NA|TRBD1
TGTGCCAGCAGCGAGGACAGGGTCAATGAGCAGTTCTTC
CASSEDRVNEQFF
>TRBJ2-5|TRBV5-4|NA|TRBD1
TGTGCCAGCAGCTGGGACAGGGTGGAGACCCAGTACTTC
CASSWDRVETQYF
>TRBJ1-1|TRBV5-1|NA|TRBD1
TGCGCCAGCAGCGACGGACAGGAGAACACTGAAGCTTTCTTT
CASSDGQENTEAFF
>TRBJ1-5|TRBV7-9|NA|NA
TGTGCCAGCAGCTTAGATACAGGGAATAGCAATCAGCCCCAGCATTTT
CASSLDTGNSNQPQHF
>TRBJ2-3|TRBV6-5|NA|NA
TGTGTCACGAAGCGGGACAACACAGATACGCAGTATTTT
CVTKRDNTDTQYF
>TRBJ2-7|TRBV18|NA|NA
TGTGCCAGCTCACCTTCCGGGGAGCTGGGAGAGCAGTACTTC
CASSPSGELGEQYF
>TRBJ2-5|TRBV24-1|NA|TRBD2
TGTGCCACCAGTGATTCTGGACTAGCGGGAGGCCTGGGGAGAGAGACCCAGTACTTC
CATSDSGLAGGLGRETQYF
>TRBJ2-7|TRBV11-2|NA|TRBD2
TGTGCCAGCAGCTTAGATGCCGCGGGAGGGCCGATCGAGCAGTACTTC
CASSLDAAGGPIEQYF